This T cell receptor (beta chain) came from a study of T-cell reconstitution after alpha-beta-depleted transplantation in children. Unique molecular identifiers were incorporated into the prepared TCRbeta library. TCRdb processed the PCR reads anew with MiXCR; each CDR3 protein has one entry. The sample consists of some 490,000 distinct CDR3 sequences, around 13% of them appearing once. The CDR3 has 13 residues. Deletions cut 0 bases from V and 6 bases from J, with 8 bases between. The sequencing here drew on PBMCs from the stem cell graft donor, taken from the stem cell graft. The gene calls are TRBV12-3 or TRBV12-4 and TRBJ1-1; D not certain. The clonotype comes from a human donor who donated a stem cell graft to a child with combined immunodeficiency. The CDR3 DNA follows: TGTGCCAGCAGTTTAGCCAACGTGGCTGAAGCTTTCTTT. Translated: CASSLANVAEAFF.